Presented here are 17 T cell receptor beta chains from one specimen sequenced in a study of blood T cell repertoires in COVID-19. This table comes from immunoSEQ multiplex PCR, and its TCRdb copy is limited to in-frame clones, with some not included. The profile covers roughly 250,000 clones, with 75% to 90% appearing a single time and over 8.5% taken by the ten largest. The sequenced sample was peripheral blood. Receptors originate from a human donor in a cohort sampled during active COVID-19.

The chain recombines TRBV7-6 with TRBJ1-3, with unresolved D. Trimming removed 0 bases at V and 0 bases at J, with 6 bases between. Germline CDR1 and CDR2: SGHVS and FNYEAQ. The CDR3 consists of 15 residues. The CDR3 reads CASSLAGLSGNTIYF. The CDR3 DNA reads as TGTGCCAGCAGCTTAGCTGGCCTCTCTGGAAACACCATATATTTT.

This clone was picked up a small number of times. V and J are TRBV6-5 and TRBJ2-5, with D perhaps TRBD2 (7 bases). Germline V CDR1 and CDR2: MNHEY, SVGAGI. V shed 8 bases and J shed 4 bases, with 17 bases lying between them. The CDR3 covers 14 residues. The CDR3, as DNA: TGTGCCAGCGCTTATGTTAGGGGGGGAGAGACCCAGTACTTC. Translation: CASAYVRGGETQYF.

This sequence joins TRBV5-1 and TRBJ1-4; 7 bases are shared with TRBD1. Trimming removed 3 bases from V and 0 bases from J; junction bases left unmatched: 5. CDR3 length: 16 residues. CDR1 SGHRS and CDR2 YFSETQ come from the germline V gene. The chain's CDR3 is CASSSDRVATNEKLFF. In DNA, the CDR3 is TGCGCCAGCAGCTCCGACAGGGTTGCAACTAATGAAAAACTGTTTTTT.

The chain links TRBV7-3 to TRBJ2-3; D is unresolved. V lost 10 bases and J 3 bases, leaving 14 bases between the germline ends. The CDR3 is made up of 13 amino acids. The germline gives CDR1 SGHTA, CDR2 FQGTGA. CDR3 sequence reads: CATRPLTTDTQYF. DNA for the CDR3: TGTGCCACCAGACCTCTTACAACAGATACGCAGTATTTT.

In DNA form, the CDR3 reads TGCGCCAGCAGCCAAGATAATTCTTTAATGAACTATGGCTACACCTTC. Its protein is CASSQDNSLMNYGYTF. This sequence joins TRBV4-3 and TRBJ1-2; D unresolved. This CDR3 spans 16 amino acids. The V end was cut by 0 bases, the J end by 2 bases, with 13 bases between. Germline V gives CDR1 LGHNA, CDR2 YSLEER.

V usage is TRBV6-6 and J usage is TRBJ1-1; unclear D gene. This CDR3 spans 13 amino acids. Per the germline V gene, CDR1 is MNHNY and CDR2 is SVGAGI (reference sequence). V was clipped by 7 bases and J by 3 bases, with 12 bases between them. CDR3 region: CASTSNADTEAFF. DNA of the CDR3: TGTGCCAGCACTTCGAACGCGGACACTGAAGCTTTCTTT.

CDR3 nucleotide sequence: TGTGCCAGCAGTTCCCTCACAGGGGTGAAACACGAGCAGTACTTC. Amino acids: CASSSLTGVKHEQYF. This sequence joins TRBV27 and TRBJ2-7; 7 positions agree with TRBD1. Germline assignment: CDR1 MNHEY and CDR2 SMNVEV (reference sequence). The CDR3 length is 15 residues. Trimming removed 4 bases from V and 5 bases from J; junction bases left unmatched: 11.

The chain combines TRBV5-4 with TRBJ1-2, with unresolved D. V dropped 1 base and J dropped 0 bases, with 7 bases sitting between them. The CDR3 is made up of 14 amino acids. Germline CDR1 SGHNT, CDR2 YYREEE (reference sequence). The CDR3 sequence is CASSLSAANYGYTF. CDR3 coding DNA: TGTGCCAGCAGCTTGTCTGCAGCTAACTATGGCTACACCTTC.

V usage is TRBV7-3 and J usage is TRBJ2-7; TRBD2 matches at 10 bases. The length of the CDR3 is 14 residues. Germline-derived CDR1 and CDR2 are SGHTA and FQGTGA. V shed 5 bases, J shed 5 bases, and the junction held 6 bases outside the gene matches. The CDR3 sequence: CASSHSGRNDEQYF. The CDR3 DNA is TGTGCCAGCAGCCATAGCGGGAGGAACGACGAGCAGTACTTC.

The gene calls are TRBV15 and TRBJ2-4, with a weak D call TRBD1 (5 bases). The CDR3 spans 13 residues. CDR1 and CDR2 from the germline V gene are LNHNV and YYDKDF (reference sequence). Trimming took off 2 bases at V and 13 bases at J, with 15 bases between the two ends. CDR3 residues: CATSRPPDTRQYF. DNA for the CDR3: TGTGCCACCAGCAGACCGCCGGACACAAGGCAGTACTTC.

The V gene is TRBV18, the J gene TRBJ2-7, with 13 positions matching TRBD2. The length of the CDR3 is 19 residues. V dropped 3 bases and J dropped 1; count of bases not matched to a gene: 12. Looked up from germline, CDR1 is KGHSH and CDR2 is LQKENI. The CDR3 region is CASSPLPGLAGTMSYEQYF. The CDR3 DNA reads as TGTGCCAGCTCACCTTTACCGGGACTAGCGGGAACCATGTCCTACGAGCAGTACTTC.

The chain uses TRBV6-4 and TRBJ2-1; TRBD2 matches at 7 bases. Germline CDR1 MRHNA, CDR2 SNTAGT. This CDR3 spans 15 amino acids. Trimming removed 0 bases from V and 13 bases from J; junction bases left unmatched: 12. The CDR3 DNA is TGTGCCAGCAGTGACTCCCAAAACTCCGGGACTACACAGTTCTTC. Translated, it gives CASSDSQNSGTTQFF.

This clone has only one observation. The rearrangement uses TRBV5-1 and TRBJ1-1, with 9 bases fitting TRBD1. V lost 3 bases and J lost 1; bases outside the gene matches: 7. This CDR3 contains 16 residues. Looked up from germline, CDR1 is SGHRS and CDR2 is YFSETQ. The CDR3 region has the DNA TGCGCCAGCAGCTCAGGGACAGGGAGGGGGAACACTGAAGCTTTCTTT. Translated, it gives CASSSGTGRGNTEAFF.

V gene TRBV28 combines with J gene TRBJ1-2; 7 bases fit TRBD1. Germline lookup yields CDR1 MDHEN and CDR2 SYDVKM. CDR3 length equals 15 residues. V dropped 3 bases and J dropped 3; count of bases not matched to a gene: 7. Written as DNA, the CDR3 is TGTGCCAGCAGTTTCGGGACAGCGATCTACTATGGCTACACCTTC. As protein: CASSFGTAIYYGYTF.

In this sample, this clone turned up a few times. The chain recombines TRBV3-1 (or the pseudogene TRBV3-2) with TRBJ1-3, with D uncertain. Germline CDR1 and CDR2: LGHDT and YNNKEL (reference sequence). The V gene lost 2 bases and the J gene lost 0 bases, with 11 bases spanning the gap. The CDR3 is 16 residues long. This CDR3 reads CASSQFPPGSGNTIYF. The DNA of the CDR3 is TGTGCCAGCAGCCAATTCCCTCCCGGCTCTGGAAACACCATATATTTT.

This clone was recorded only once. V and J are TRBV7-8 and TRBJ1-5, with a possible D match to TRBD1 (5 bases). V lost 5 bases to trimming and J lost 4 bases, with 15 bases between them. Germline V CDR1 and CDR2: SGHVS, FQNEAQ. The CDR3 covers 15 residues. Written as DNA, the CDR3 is TGTGCCAGCAGCCGCCCCGCAGGGACTAATCAGCCCCAGCATTTT. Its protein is CASSRPAGTNQPQHF.

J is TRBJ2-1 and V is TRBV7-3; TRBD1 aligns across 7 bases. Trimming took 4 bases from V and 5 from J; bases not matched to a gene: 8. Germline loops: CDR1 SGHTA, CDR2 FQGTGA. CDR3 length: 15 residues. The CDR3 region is CASSSLGTDHNEQFF. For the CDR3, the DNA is TGTGCCAGCAGCTCCCTAGGGACAGACCACAATGAGCAGTTCTTC.